These 5 T cell receptor beta chains were sequenced from one sample in a study of graft-versus-host responses after intestinal transplantation. TCRdb's copy holds only in-frame clones and misses some; the assay was immunoSEQ multiplex PCR. Found here are about 100,000 clones, roughly 87% of them singletons; the top ten hold over 0.7%. Their target antigens are unknown. The source material was unstimulated CD4+ T cells sorted from spleen or lymph node cells, sampled before intestinal transplant. The receptors were gathered from a human donor who received an intestinal transplant.

V and J are TRBV2 and TRBJ2-3; the D gene is possibly TRBD2 (7 bases). The CDR3 contains 16 residues. Trimming left V 2 bases short and J 1 base short, with 13 bases between. Germline V gives CDR1 SNHLY, CDR2 FYNNEI. The CDR3 region is CASSERGGAGTDTQYF. The CDR3 DNA follows: TGTGCCAGCAGTGAAAGAGGGGGGGCAGGCACAGATACGCAGTATTTT. The full variable domain, completed using reference TRBV2 and TRBJ2-3, is EPEVTQTPSHQVTQMGQEVILRCVPISNHLYFYWYRQILGQKVEFLVSFYNNEISEKSEIFDDQFSVERPDGSNFTLKIRSTKLEDSAMYFCASSERGGAGTDTQYFGPGTRLTVL.

The V gene is TRBV7-9, the J gene TRBJ2-2; 11 bases align to TRBD2. Germline values: CDR1 SEHNR, CDR2 FQNEAQ (reference sequence). CDR3 length: 14 residues. V was pared by 11 bases and J by 9 bases, with 11 bases of the junction left unmatched. CDR3 region: CAGGASGRLRELFF. In nucleotides, the CDR3 is TGTGCCGGCGGTGCTAGCGGGAGGCTAAGGGAGCTGTTTTTT.

This chain connects TRBV5-4 to TRBJ2-2, with 7 bases fitting TRBD1. The V segment lost 3 bases and the J segment 4 bases; nucleotides outside the gene matches: 9. The CDR3 consists of 16 residues. Germline-derived CDR1 and CDR2 are SGHNT and YYREEE (reference sequence). CDR3 in DNA: TGTGCCAGCAGCTCCCGACAGGGTGTCGGCACCGGGGAGCTGTTTTTT. Protein product: CASSSRQGVGTGELFF.

The V and J genes are TRBV7-3 and TRBJ2-5; D call uncertain. The end of the DNA aligns better with TRBJ2-7, so the J call may be wrong. The CDR3 loop spans 13 amino acids. Germline CDR1 is SGHTA and CDR2 is FQGTGA. CDR3 bases: TGTGCCAGCAGCCCCGACAACTCCTACGAGCAGTACTTC. Translation gives CASSPDNSYEQYF.

The rearrangement joins TRBV4-1 to TRBJ2-1; 8 bases match TRBD2. The CDR3 has 15 amino acids. Looked up from germline, CDR1 is MGHRA and CDR2 is YSYEKL. V shed 5 bases, J shed 0 bases, and the junction held 3 bases outside the gene matches. The CDR3 sequence: CASSKSGSSYNEQFF. CDR3 coding DNA: TGCGCCAGCAGCAAAAGCGGGAGCTCCTACAATGAGCAGTTCTTC.